This TCR beta chain was obtained from a study of blood T cell repertoires in COVID-19. This table comes from immunoSEQ multiplex PCR, and its TCRdb copy is limited to in-frame clones, with some not included. The table has 250,000 to 300,000 clones, roughly 80% seen once. Material for sequencing was PBMCs or T cells enriched from blood (not recorded which). The receptor's source is a man aged 35-49 years who had been exposed to COVID-19.

CDR3 sequence: CASSIGGYSNQPQHF. CDR3 nucleotide sequence: TGTGCCAGTAGTATAGGCGGATATAGCAATCAGCCCCAGCATTTT. V and J are TRBV19 and TRBJ1-5; D uncertain. Germline CDR1 LNHDA, CDR2 SQIVND (reference sequence). The CDR3 has 15 amino acids. The V gene lost 1 base and the J gene lost 0 bases, with 7 bases spanning the gap.